Listed here are 23 T cell receptor beta chains from one sample, sequenced in a study of technical replicates of blood from a handful of donors. Profiled with immunoSEQ multiplex PCR; TCRdb holds only in-frame clones, not every one. The sample has about 84,000 clones, 95% to 98% seen once. Material for sequencing was T cells isolated from PBMCs. Source of these receptors: a human donor in good health.

The chain uses TRBV29-1 and TRBJ2-1, with TRBD1 as a possible D gene (5 bases). This CDR3 is 14 amino acids long. V lost 4 bases and J lost 2, with 12 bases in between. Germline values: CDR1 SQVTM, CDR2 ANQGSEA. Here the CDR3 reads CSVGQNKPYNEQFF. CDR3 nucleotides: TGCAGCGTTGGACAGAACAAGCCCTACAATGAGCAGTTCTTC.

The chain uses TRBV5-1 and TRBJ1-4, with 10 positions matching TRBD1. V trimming: 0 bases; J trimming: 7 bases; junction bases outside the gene matches: 6. The CDR3 contains 16 residues. Per germline, CDR1 SGHRS and CDR2 YFSETQ. The CDR3 protein is CASSLGTGGLGEKLFF. In nucleotides, the CDR3 is TGCGCCAGCAGCTTGGGGACAGGGGGTTTAGGTGAAAAACTGTTTTTT.

The chain recombines TRBV7-2 with TRBJ2-1; D is unclear. The CDR3 has 12 residues. The germline CDR1 and CDR2 sequences are SGHTA and FQGNSA. V was trimmed by 5 bases and J by 9 bases, leaving 11 bases between them. The CDR3 loop reads CASSKIVPEQFF. The CDR3 DNA follows: TGTGCCAGCAGCAAAATAGTTCCTGAGCAGTTCTTC.

This clone was detected once. The chain has TRBV19 and TRBJ1-1, with 8 bases matching TRBD1. Trimming took 6 bases from V and 1 from J; bases not matched to a gene: 4. This CDR3 region has 14 residues. Looked up from germline, CDR1 is LNHDA and CDR2 is SQIVND (reference sequence). The CDR3 DNA is TGTGCCAGTAGACCAACAGGGGGGAACACTGAAGCTTTCTTT. Translated, it gives CASRPTGGNTEAFF.

This rearrangement joins TRBV11-3 to TRBJ2-4, with D perhaps TRBD2 (5 bases). The CDR3 has 18 amino acids. Germline CDR1 reads SGHNT; CDR2 reads YENEEA. Trimming pared 2 bases from V and 6 bases from J, leaving 23 bases between. The CDR3 bases are TGTGCCAGCAGCTTATTAAGACAAGGCAGGAGGCCACTAAACATTCAGTACTTC. Its translation: CASSLLRQGRRPLNIQYF.

This chain links TRBV27 with TRBJ2-1; 8 bases fit TRBD2. Trimming cost V 8 bases and J 12 bases; bases outside gene matches: 9. There are 12 residues in the CDR3. Germline loops: CDR1 MNHEY, CDR2 SMNVEV (reference sequence). CDR3 sequence: CASFPIGGGQFF. The CDR3, as DNA: TGTGCCAGCTTCCCCATCGGGGGGGGGCAGTTCTTC.

This chain connects TRBV27 to TRBJ2-3; weak D call: TRBD2 (6 bases). The germline V gene has CDR1 MNHEY and CDR2 SMNVEV (reference sequence). Trimming cost V 3 bases and J 0 bases, with 16 bases left between them. This CDR3 comprises 17 residues. The CDR3 DNA follows: TGTGCCAGCAGTTTTTTAGCGGAGCGGGCTAGCACAGATACGCAGTATTTT. Translating it yields CASSFLAERASTDTQYF.

V is TRBV5-1 and J is TRBJ2-1; no firm D call. V lost 0 bases to trimming and J lost 5 bases, with 9 bases between them. The CDR3 has 14 residues. CDR1 and CDR2 from the germline V gene are SGHRS and YFSETQ. The CDR3 DNA sequence: TGCGCCAGCAGCTTGGTTTTTCCCGACAATGAGCAGTTCTTC. Its protein is CASSLVFPDNEQFF.

The rearrangement joins TRBV18 to TRBJ2-2, with 10 bases aligning to TRBD2. Germline V gives CDR1 KGHSH, CDR2 LQKENI. This CDR3 is 17 amino acids long. With 3 bases clipped from V and 4 bases from J, the junction kept 8 bases outside the gene matches. The CDR3 nucleotides read TGTGCCAGCTCACCGTTCCCGAGCGGGGGGGCCACCGGGGAGCTGTTTTTT. Translated: CASSPFPSGGATGELFF.

The rearrangement joins TRBV7-8 to TRBJ1-2; 8 bases agree with TRBD1. The CDR3 sequence is 16 residues long. V gave up 1 base and J gave up 0 bases; unmatched junction bases: 4. Germline V gene data show CDR1 as SGHVS and CDR2 as FQNEAQ. This chain's CDR3 is CASSLDRGRSNYGYTF. Written as DNA, the CDR3 is TGTGCCAGCAGCTTAGACAGGGGGAGGTCTAACTATGGCTACACCTTC. Filled out from reference TRBV7-8 and TRBJ1-2, the complete variable domain reads GAGVSQSPRYKVAKRGQDVALRCDPISGHVSLFWYQQALGQGPEFLTYFQNEAQLDKSGLPSDRFFAERPEGSVSTLKIQRTQQEDSAVYLCASSLDRGRSNYGYTFGSGTRLTVV.

This chain links TRBV7-2 with TRBJ1-2, with unresolved D. The CDR3 is made up of 15 amino acids. Trimming took off 2 bases at V and 6 bases at J, with 16 bases between the two ends. Germline V CDR1 and CDR2: SGHTA, FQGNSA. The CDR3 DNA reads TGTGCCAGCAGCTTAAGCCCCCGGGAGGGCCATGGCTACACCTTC. It codes for CASSLSPREGHGYTF.

The rearrangement uses TRBV28 and TRBJ2-1; no definite D call. CDR1 MDHEN and CDR2 SYDVKM come from the germline V gene. V lost 1 base and J 0 bases, leaving 10 bases between the germline ends. The CDR3 is made up of 16 amino acids. The CDR3 DNA reads TGTGCCAGCAGTTTATCTGTTTTTAGCTCCTACAATGAGCAGTTCTTC. It yields the protein CASSLSVFSSYNEQFF.

V is TRBV7-9 and J is TRBJ1-4; D uncertain. The length of the CDR3 is 17 residues. The V gene's germline CDR1 is SEHNR and CDR2 FQNEAQ (reference sequence). V shed 3 bases and J shed 0 bases, with 14 bases lying between them. The CDR3 nucleotides read TGTGCCAGCAGCTTCTCTGATACAGTATCAACTAATGAAAAACTGTTTTTT. Translating it yields CASSFSDTVSTNEKLFF.

The chain employs TRBV6-5 and TRBJ2-7; TRBD1 matches at 9 bases. The CDR3 is 14 amino acids. The germline gives CDR1 MNHEY, CDR2 SVGAGI. Germline trimming cut 6 bases from V and 4 bases from J; bases unmatched to any gene: 7. In DNA form, the CDR3 reads TGTGCCAGCAGGGGGGGACAGGGCGGTTACGAGCAGTACTTC. It specifies CASRGGQGGYEQYF.

As concerns this clone: The junction differs from germline at one of its ends, possibly a read error. The rearrangement links TRBV7-9 to TRBJ2-7; TRBD1 matches at 11 bases. The V gene's germline CDR1 is SEHNR and CDR2 FQNEAQ (reference sequence). This CDR3 is built from 13 residues. This CDR3 reads CASSLGTGGEQYF. CDR3 bases: TGTGCCAGCAGTTTAGGGACAGGGGGCGAGCAGTACTTC. Supplemented by reference TRBV7-9 and TRBJ2-7, the full variable domain reads DTGVSQNPRHKITKRGQNVTFRCDPISEHNRLYWYRQTLGQGPEFLTYFQNEAQLEKSRLLSDRFSAERPKGSFSTLEIQRTEQGDSAMYLCASSLGTGGEQYFGPGTRLTVT.

CDR3 DNA sequence: TGCGCCAGCAGCCAAGACGTCTGGCTAGTCACCTACGAGCAGTACTTC. Residues: CASSQDVWLVTYEQYF. V usage is TRBV4-1 and J usage is TRBJ2-7; D not resolved. Trimming removed 0 bases at V and 2 bases at J, with 14 bases between. The CDR3 loop spans 16 amino acids. From germline, CDR1 is MGHRA and CDR2 YSYEKL.

The chain combines TRBV7-7 with TRBJ2-4; no reliable D call. There are 16 residues in the CDR3. Trimming removed 4 bases at V and 0 bases at J, with 13 bases between. Germline loops: CDR1 SSHAT, CDR2 FNYEAQ (reference sequence). As DNA, the CDR3 is TGTGCCAGCAGCTGGCGGAACCGACTAGCCAAAAACATTCAGTACTTC. This sequence encodes CASSWRNRLAKNIQYF.

V is TRBV7-2 and J is TRBJ2-5; the match to TRBD1 covers 8 bases. Trimming removed 4 bases from V and 3 bases from J; junction bases left unmatched: 7. The CDR3 has 15 amino acids. Per germline, CDR1 SGHTA and CDR2 FQGNSA. The CDR3, as DNA: TGTGCCAGCAGCTGGACAGGGACGGGGAAAGAGACCCAGTACTTC. Its protein is CASSWTGTGKETQYF. Full variable domain (rest looked up from reference TRBV7-2 and TRBJ2-5): GAGVSQSPSNKVTEKGKDVELRCDPISGHTALYWYRQSLGQGLEFLIYFQGNSAPDKSGLPSDRFSAERTGGSVSTLTIQRTQQEDSAVYLCASSWTGTGKETQYFGPGTRLLVL.

This chain joins TRBV30 and TRBJ1-2; D remains ambiguous. Germline CDR1 reads GTSNPN; CDR2 reads SVGIG (reference sequence). V was clipped by 0 bases and J by 3 bases, with 11 bases between them. The CDR3 spans 14 residues. In DNA form, the CDR3 reads TGTGCCTGGAGTGTACGGAGCGGATACTATGGCTACACCTTC. Encoded protein: CAWSVRSGYYGYTF.

The chain combines TRBV15 with TRBJ2-3; D remains ambiguous. Germline V gene sequence: CDR1 LNHNV, CDR2 YYDKDF (reference sequence). The V end was cut by 5 bases, the J end by 3 bases, with 6 bases between. The CDR3 sequence is 12 residues long. DNA of the CDR3: TGTGCCACCAGCGCTAGTACAGATACGCAGTATTTT. Protein sequence: CATSASTDTQYF.

The rearrangement uses TRBV12-2 and TRBJ1-2; TRBD1, the D gene given by the table, was not confirmed from the DNA. TRBV12-2 represents a pseudogene. The CDR3 consists of 16 residues. This CDR3 reads CASRLGCPGALYGYTF. The CDR3 bases are TGTGCAAGTCGCTTAGGGTGCCCAGGGGCCCTATATGGCTACACCTTC.

CDR3 amino acids: CAIRGQGNQPQHF. For the CDR3, the DNA is TGTGCCATCAGGGGACAGGGAAATCAGCCCCAGCATTTT. This chain joins TRBV10-3 and TRBJ1-5; 9 bases are shared with TRBD1. V dropped 6 bases and J dropped 4; count of bases not matched to a gene: 1. The CDR3 spans 13 residues. Per the germline V gene, CDR1 is ENHRY and CDR2 is SYGVKD.

The chain recombines TRBV4-1 with TRBJ2-1; D is ambiguous. The CDR3 runs 14 residues. The germline V gene encodes CDR1 MGHRA and CDR2 YSYEKL. V was trimmed by 1 base and J by 4 bases, leaving 8 bases between them. As DNA, the CDR3 is TGCGCCAGCAGCCAAGTTGGGCGTTACAATGAGCAGTTCTTC. Translated: CASSQVGRYNEQFF.